Following are 8 T cell receptor beta chains from one sample sequenced in a study of cytomegalovirus exposure and HLA in healthy donors. This PCR relied on a set of 60 Vbeta primers and 13 Jbeta primers. Sequenced by immunoSEQ multiplex PCR; TCRdb stores in-frame clones only, minus some. The sample has 100,000 to 150,000 clones, about 84% seen once. The sequenced material came from PBMCs. The receptors here all came from a man aged 18 to 29 in good health and CMV-seropositive.

The rearrangement links TRBV4-1 to TRBJ2-6, with D perhaps TRBD1 (6 bases). The CDR3 covers 16 residues. Trimming shortened V by 3 bases and J by 0 bases, and 9 bases separated the two germline ends. Germline CDR1 MGHRA, CDR2 YSYEKL. The CDR3 nucleotides are TGCGCCAGCAGCCACGTACAGGGCTCTGGGGCCAACGTCCTGACTTTC. It specifies CASSHVQGSGANVLTF.

This clone was counted once. This chain links TRBV27 with TRBJ2-2; 10 bases line up with TRBD1. Germline loops: CDR1 MNHEY, CDR2 SMNVEV (reference sequence). The CDR3 covers 18 residues. The J segment lost 7 bases and the V segment lost 2 bases, leaving 13 bases of the junction unmatched. The CDR3 region is CASSLIQVGTGDFGELFF. The CDR3 nucleotides read TGTGCCAGCAGTTTAATACAAGTAGGGACAGGGGATTTCGGGGAGCTGTTTTTT.

The chain has TRBV7-2 and TRBJ2-5, with TRBD2 as a possible D gene (5 bases). Germline V gene lookup returns CDR1 SGHTA and CDR2 FQGNSA. The CDR3 has 15 amino acids. The V end was cut by 2 bases, the J end by 5 bases, with 15 bases between. The CDR3 loop is CASSLSSANGETQYF. The CDR3 DNA sequence: TGTGCCAGCAGCTTAAGTAGCGCCAATGGGGAGACCCAGTACTTC.

This chain links TRBV18 with TRBJ2-2, with D perhaps matching TRBD1 (5 bases). There are 15 residues in the CDR3. V was pared by 2 bases and J by 6 bases, with 13 bases between. Germline V lookup: CDR1 KGHSH, CDR2 LQKENI. This CDR3 is CASSPDRNKAGELFF. CDR3 coding DNA: TGTGCCAGCTCACCAGACAGAAATAAAGCCGGGGAGCTGTTTTTT.

The chain uses TRBV7-8 and TRBJ2-7; 7 nucleotides match TRBD1. The junction had 2 bases not matched to a gene; V was cut back by 1 base and J by 2 bases. The CDR3 is 14 amino acids. Germline loops: CDR1 SGHVS, CDR2 FQNEAQ. CDR3 in DNA: TGTGCCAGCAGCTTAGGGGGACAGACCTACGAGCAGTACTTC. It translates to CASSLGGQTYEQYF.

The chain employs TRBV6-6 and TRBJ1-6; D call uncertain. Germline-derived CDR1 and CDR2 are MNHNY and SVGAGI (reference sequence). Trimming shortened V by 0 bases and J by 9 bases, and 12 bases separated the two germline ends. CDR3 size: 15 residues. In DNA, the CDR3 is TGTGCCAGCAGTTACTCATCCGACTCGGGTTCACCCCTCCACTTT. Amino acids: CASSYSSDSGSPLHF.

The V and J genes are TRBV10-3 and TRBJ1-2; 7 bases are a match to TRBD1. Germline V CDR1 and CDR2: ENHRY, SYGVKD. Trimming took 1 base from V and 0 from J; bases not matched to a gene: 8. The CDR3 covers 17 residues. The CDR3 nucleotides are TGTGCCATCAGTGAGTTTGACAGGGCCCCAGCTAACTATGGCTACACCTTC. Its translation is CAISEFDRAPANYGYTF.

The V gene is TRBV6-5, the J gene TRBJ2-7; the D gene is possibly TRBD2 (6 bases). Deletions cut 2 bases from V and 0 bases from J, with 14 bases between. The CDR3 is 16 amino acids. CDR1 MNHEY and CDR2 SVGAGI come from the germline V gene. The CDR3 coding sequence is TGTGCCAGCAGTTACGTCGCAGACGGGAGCTCCTACGAGCAGTACTTC. Its protein product is CASSYVADGSSYEQYF.